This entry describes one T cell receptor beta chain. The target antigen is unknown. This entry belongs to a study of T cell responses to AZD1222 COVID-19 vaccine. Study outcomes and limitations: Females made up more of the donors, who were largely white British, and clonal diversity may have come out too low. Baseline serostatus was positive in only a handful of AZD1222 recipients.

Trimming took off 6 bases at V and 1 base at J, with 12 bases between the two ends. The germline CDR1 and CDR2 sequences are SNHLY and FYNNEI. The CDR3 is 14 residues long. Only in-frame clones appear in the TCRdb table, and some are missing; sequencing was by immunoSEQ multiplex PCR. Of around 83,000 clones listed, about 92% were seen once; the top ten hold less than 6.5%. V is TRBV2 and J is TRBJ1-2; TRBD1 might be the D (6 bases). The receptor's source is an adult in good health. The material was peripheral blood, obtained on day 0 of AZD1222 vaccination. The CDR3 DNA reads TGTGCCAGCAGCCCAGGGGCGGGTAACTATGGCTACACCTTC. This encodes CASSPGAGNYGYTF.